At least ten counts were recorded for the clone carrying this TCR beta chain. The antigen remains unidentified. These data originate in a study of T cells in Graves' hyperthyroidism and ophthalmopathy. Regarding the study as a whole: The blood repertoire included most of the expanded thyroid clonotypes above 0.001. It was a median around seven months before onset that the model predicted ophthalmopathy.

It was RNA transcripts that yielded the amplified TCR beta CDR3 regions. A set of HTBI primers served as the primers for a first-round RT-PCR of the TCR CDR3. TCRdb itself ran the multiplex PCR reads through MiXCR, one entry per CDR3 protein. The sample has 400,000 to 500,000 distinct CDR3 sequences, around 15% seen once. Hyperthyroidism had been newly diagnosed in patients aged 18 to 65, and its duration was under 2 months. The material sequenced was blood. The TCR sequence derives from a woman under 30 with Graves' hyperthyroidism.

CDR3 nucleotides: TGTGCCAGCAGCGTAGGGGGGCTAGCGCTTACCACCGGGGAGCTGTTTTTT. It codes for CASSVGGLALTTGELFF. This chain connects TRBV9 to TRBJ2-2; D is possibly TRBD1 or TRBD2 (6 bases each). Germline V CDR1 and CDR2: SGDLS, YYNGEE. This CDR3 contains 17 residues. V shed 0 bases and J shed 4 bases, with 16 bases lying between them. The complete variable domain, with remaining parts taken from reference TRBV9 and TRBJ2-2, reads DSGVTQTPKHLITATGQRVTLRCSPRSGDLSVYWYQQSLDQGLQFLIQYYNGEERAKGNILERFSAQQFPDLHSELNLSSLELGDSALYFCASSVGGLALTTGELFFGEGSRLTVL.